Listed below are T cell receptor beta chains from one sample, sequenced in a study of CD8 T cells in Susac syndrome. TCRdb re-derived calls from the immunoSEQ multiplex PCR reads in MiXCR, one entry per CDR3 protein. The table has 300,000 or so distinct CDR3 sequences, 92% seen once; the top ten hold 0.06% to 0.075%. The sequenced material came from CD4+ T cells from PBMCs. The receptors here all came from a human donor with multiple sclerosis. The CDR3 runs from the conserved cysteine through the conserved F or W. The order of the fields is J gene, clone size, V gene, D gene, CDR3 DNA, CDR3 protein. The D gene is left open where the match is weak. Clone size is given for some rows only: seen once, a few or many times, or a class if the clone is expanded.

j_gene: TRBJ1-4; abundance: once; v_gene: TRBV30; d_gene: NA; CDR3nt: TGTGCCTGGGGGAACCACAGGGCAACTAATGAAAAACTGTTTTTT; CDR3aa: CAWGNHRATNEKLFF
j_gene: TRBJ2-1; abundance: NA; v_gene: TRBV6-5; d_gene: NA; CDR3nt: TGTGCCAGCAGCTTAAATTCGCTAGCAAGTTACAATGAGCAGTTCTTC; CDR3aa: CASSLNSLASYNEQFF
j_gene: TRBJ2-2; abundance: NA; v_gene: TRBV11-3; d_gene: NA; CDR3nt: TGTGCCAGCAGCCCAGAGCCGGGAAAAGACACCGGGGAGCTGTTTTTT; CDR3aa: CASSPEPGKDTGELFF
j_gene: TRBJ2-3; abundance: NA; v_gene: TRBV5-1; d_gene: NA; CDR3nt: TGCGCCAGCAGCCCCTGGGGCACAGATACGCAGTATTTT; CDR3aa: CASSPWGTDTQYF
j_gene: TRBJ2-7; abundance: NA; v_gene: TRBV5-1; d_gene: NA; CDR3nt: TGCGCCAGCAGCTTGCGCACAGGTCCCGACTACGAGCAGTACTTC; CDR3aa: CASSLRTGPDYEQYF
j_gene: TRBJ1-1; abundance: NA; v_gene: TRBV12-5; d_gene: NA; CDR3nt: TGTGCTAGTGGTTTGACAACCGGGCGGTCTGAAGCTTTCTTT; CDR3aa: CASGLTTGRSEAFF
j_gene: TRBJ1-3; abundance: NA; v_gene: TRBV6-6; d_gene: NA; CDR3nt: TGTGCCAGCGTTTCCTCTGGAAACACCATATATTTT; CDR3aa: CASVSSGNTIYF
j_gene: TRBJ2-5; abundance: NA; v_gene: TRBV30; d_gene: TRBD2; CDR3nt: TGTGCCTGGAGTGTACGTCTAGCGGGAGAGACCCAGTACTTC; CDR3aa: CAWSVRLAGETQYF
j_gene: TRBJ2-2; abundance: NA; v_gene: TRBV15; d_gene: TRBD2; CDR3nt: TGTGCCACCAGCAGAAGGACTAGCGGGCGGGTCCCCGGGGAGCTGTTTTTT; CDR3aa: CATSRRTSGRVPGELFF
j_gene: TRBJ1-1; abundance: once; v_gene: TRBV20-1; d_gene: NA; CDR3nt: TGCAGTGCCCTCAGGGGAGGGAAATCTTTCTTT; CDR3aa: CSALRGGKSFF
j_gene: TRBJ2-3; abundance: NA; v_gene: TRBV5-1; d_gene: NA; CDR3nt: TGCGCCAGCAGCCTGGGACTGCCTACAGATACGCAGTATTTT; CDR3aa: CASSLGLPTDTQYF
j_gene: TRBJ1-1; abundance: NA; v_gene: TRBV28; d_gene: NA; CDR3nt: TGTGCCAGCGGTGGAAGAAGGGTCGTGAACACTGAAGCTTTCTTT; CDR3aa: CASGGRRVVNTEAFF
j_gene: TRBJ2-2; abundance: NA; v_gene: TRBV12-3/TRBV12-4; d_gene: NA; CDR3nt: TGTGCCAGCAGTTTTACAGGCCGCACCGGGGAGCTGTTTTTT; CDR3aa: CASSFTGRTGELFF
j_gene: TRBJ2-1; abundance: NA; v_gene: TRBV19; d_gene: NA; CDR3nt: TGTGCCAGTAGTATAGCCCCCACAGGGTCTCAGCAGTTCTTC; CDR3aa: CASSIAPTGSQQFF
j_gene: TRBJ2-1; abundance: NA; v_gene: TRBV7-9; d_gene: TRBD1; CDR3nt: TGTGCCAGCATCCGGACAGGGGTCTACAATGAGCAGTTCTTC; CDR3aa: CASIRTGVYNEQFF
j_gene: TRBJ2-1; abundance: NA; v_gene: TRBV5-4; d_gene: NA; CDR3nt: TGTGCCAGCAGCTTGATTGGGGGAAACAATGAGCAGTTCTTC; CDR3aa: CASSLIGGNNEQFF
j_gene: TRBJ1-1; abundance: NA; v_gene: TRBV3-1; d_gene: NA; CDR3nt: TGTGCCAGCAGCCAAACTACCCAGGGTACTGAAGCTTTCTTT; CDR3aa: CASSQTTQGTEAFF
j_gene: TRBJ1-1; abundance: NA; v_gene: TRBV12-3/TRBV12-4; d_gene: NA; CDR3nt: TGTGCCAGCAGTCCTCAGACAGCCCTGAACACTGAAGCCTTCTTT; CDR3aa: CASSPQTALNTEAFF
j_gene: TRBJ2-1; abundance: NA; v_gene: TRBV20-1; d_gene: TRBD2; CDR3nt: TGCAGTGCAGAACTAGCGCGAAAGAACAATGAGCAGTTCTTC; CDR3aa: CSAELARKNNEQFF
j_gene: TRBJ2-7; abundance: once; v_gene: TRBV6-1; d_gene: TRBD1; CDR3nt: TGTGCCAGCAGTGAAGCGATCCGGGACAGGGCCCTTCGCAGAGGCTACGAGCAGTACTTC; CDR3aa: CASSEAIRDRALRRGYEQYF
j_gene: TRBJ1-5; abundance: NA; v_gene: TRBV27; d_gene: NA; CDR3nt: TGTGCCAGCAGTTTAAATAGGAGACAGCCCCAGCATTTT; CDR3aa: CASSLNRRQPQHF
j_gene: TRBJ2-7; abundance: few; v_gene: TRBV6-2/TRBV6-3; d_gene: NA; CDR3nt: TGTGCCAGCAGTTCAGCCGCCGAGCAGTACTTC; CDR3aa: CASSSAAEQYF
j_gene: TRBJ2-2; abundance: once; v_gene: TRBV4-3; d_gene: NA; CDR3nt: TGCGCCAGCAGCCACTACGGGAACACCGGGGAGCTGTTTTTT; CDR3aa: CASSHYGNTGELFF
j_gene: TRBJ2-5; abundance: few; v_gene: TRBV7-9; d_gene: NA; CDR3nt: TGTGCCAGCAGCTTATCCTCTGGCGGGGAGACCCAGTACTTC; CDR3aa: CASSLSSGGETQYF
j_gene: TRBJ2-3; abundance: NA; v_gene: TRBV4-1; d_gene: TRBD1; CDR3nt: TGCGCCAGCAGCCCACAGCCCGTAGGACAGGGCAACACAGATACGCAGTATTTT; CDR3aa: CASSPQPVGQGNTDTQYF
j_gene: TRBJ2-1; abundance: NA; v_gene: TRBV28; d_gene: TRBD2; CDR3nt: TGTGCCAGCAGTTTTACCGGGAGGAGGAAGAATGAGCAGTTCTTC; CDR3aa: CASSFTGRRKNEQFF
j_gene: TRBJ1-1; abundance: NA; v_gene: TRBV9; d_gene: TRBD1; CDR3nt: TGTGCCAGCAGCGCGGCCCAGGGGGGGATCACTGAAGCTTTCTTT; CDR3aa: CASSAAQGGITEAFF
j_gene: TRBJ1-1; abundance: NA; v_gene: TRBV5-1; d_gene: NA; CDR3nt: TGCGCCAGCAGCTTTGATGTGACTTTGGGTGCTTTCTTT; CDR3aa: CASSFDVTLGAFF
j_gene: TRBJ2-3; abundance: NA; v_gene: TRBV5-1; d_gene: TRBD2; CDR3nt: TGCGCCAGCAGCGCGAGGACTAGCGGGAGGTTTACAGATACGCAGTATTTT; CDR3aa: CASSARTSGRFTDTQYF
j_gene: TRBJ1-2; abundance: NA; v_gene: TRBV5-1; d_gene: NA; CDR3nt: TGCGCCGGCAGCACCGAAACAGCCGACCTTAAGGGCTACACCTTC; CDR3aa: CAGSTETADLKGYTF
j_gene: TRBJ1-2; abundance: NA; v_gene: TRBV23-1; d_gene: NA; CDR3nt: TGCGCCAGCAGTCAGTCAGCGGGACGGAGGAACCCCGATCCTTCCTATGGCTACACCTTC; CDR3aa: CASSQSAGRRNPDPSYGYTF
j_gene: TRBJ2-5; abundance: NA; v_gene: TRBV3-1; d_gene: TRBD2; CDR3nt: TGTGCCAGCAGCCCGCGACTAGCGGGAGGCGCCGAAGAGACCCAGTACTTC; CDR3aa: CASSPRLAGGAEETQYF
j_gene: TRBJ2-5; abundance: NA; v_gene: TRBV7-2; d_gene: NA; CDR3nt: TGTGCCACGGGAGAGACCCAGTACTTC; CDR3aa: CATGETQYF
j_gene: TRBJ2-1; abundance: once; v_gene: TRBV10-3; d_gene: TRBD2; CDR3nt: TGTGCCATCAGTCAAATGGCGGGGGCCTACAATGAGCAGTTCTTC; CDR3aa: CAISQMAGAYNEQFF
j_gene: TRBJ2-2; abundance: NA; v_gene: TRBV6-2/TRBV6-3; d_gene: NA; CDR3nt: TGTGCCAGCCGTGAGCGGGCGCCCCTTGAGCTGTTTTTT; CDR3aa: CASRERAPLELFF
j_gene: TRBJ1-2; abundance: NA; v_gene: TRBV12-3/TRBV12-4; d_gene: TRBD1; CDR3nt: TGTGCCAGCAGTTCCTACCGACAGGGCTATGGCTACACCTTC; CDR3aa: CASSSYRQGYGYTF
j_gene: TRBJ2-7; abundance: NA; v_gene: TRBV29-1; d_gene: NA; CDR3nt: TGCAGCTCCCGGGGAGATTCCTACGAGCAGTACTTC; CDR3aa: CSSRGDSYEQYF
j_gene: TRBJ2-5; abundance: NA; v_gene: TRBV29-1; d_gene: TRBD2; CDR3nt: TGCAGCGGCGCGTTGACTAGCGGACAACAAGAGACCCAGTACTTC; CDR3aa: CSGALTSGQQETQYF
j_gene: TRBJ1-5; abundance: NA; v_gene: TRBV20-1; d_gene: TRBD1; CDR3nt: TGCAGTGCTAGAGTTACGACAGGGGCGGTGGGCAATCAGCCCCAGCATTTT; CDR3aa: CSARVTTGAVGNQPQHF
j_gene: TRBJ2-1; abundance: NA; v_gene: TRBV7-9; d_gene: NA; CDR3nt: TGTGCCAGCAGCCCCCGCAGAGGGCCTACAAATGAGCAGTTCTTC; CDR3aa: CASSPRRGPTNEQFF
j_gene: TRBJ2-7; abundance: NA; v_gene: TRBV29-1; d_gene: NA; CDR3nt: TGCAGCGCTATCGACAGGTCTTTCGCTAACGAGCAGTACTTC; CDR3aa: CSAIDRSFANEQYF
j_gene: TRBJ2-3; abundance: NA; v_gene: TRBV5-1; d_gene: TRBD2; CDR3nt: TGCGCCAGCAGCTTGGTTGCTAGCGGGACAGATACGCAGTATTTT; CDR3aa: CASSLVASGTDTQYF
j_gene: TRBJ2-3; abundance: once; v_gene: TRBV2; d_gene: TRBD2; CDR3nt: TGTGCCAGCAGTGAAGGGCTAGCGGGAGGGGATACGCAGTATTTT; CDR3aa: CASSEGLAGGDTQYF
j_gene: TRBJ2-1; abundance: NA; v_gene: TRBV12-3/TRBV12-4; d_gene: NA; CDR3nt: TGTGCCAGCAGTTTTAATCAGATGTGGGGTAGACCCAATGAGCAGTTCTTC; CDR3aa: CASSFNQMWGRPNEQFF
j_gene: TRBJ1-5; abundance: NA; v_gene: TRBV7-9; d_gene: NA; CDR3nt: TGTGCCAGCAGGACAAACAATCAGCCCCAGCATTTT; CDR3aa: CASRTNNQPQHF
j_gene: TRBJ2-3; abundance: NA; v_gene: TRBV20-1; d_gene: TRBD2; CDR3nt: TGCAGTGCGCGGGCACCGGGACTAGCGGGAGGGGGAGATACGCAGTATTTT; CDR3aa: CSARAPGLAGGGDTQYF
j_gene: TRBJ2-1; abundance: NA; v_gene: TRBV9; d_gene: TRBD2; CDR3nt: TGTGCCAGCAGCGAGGGTGGAGTAGCGGGGGGGGAAGATGAGCAGTTCTTC; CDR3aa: CASSEGGVAGGEDEQFF
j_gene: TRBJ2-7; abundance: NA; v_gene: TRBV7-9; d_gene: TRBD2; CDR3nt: TGTGCCAGCAGACCTCCGGGGGTAGCGGGGTACGAGCAGTACTTC; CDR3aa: CASRPPGVAGYEQYF
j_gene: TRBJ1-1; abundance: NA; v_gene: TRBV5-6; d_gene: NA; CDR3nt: TGTGCCAGCAGCTTGGTGGGTCTGAACACTGAAGCTTTCTTT; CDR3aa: CASSLVGLNTEAFF